This T cell receptor beta chain originates from a study of multiple sclerosis patients with progressive multifocal leukoencephalopathy. Overall study results and limits: The findings' link to JC virus versus immunocompromise remained uncertain. Expanded clones at PML onset predated and persisted through natalizumab therapy.

The time point is: more than five months of natalizumab therapy. All patients had prior interferon beta, and all PML patients were female. Synthetic inline TR CDR3 controls covering all V-J pairings were spiked into each PCR. Sequencing used immunoSEQ multiplex PCR; TCRdb keeps in-frame clones, though not all of them. This sample has tens of thousands of clones, with under 90% found just once. V gave up 3 bases and J gave up 7 bases, with 7 bases separating them. CDR1 and CDR2 from the germline V gene are SGDLS and YYNGEE. The CDR3 totals 11 residues. For this clone: No antigen is known for it.

Sequenced material: PBMCs, taken from a patient treated with natalizumab. This receptor was taken from a human donor with multiple sclerosis. The chain combines TRBV9 with TRBJ1-2; D remains unclear. The CDR3 protein is CASSGLGGYTF. The CDR3 bases are TGTGCCAGCAGCGGACTAGGTGGCTACACCTTC.